The clone carrying this TCR beta chain has only a few counts. TCRdb used MiXCR to reprocess the 5' RACE reads, holding one entry per CDR3 protein. This table has over 95,000 distinct CDR3 sequences, around 17% appearing once. This sample was included in a study of T cells of healthy individuals. The TCR was taken from a human donor in good health.

The CDR3 DNA follows: TGTGCCAGCAGCTTAGTCTCGGGGAGCACAGATACGCAGTATTTT. Encoded protein: CASSLVSGSTDTQYF. The chain recombines TRBV7-2 with TRBJ2-3; possible D gene TRBD2, 5 bases. Germline CDR1 is SGHTA and CDR2 is FQGNSA. V lost 1 base, J lost 0 bases, and 8 bases lay in between. CDR3 size: 15 residues. Using reference TRBV7-2 and TRBJ2-3 for the parts outside the CDR3, the full variable domain is GAGVSQSPSNKVTEKGKDVELRCDPISGHTALYWYRQSLGQGLEFLIYFQGNSAPDKSGLPSDRFSAERTGGSVSTLTIQRTQQEDSAVYLCASSLVSGSTDTQYFGPGTRLTVL.